A single sample is the source of the 12 T cell receptor beta chains below, sequenced in a study of blood T cell repertoires in COVID-19. Only in-frame clones appear in the TCRdb table, and some are missing; sequencing was by immunoSEQ multiplex PCR. The sample consists of more than 350,000 clones, roughly 90% of them appearing once. Sequencing was carried out using PBMCs or T cells enriched from blood (not recorded which). These receptors were collected from a woman between 18 and 29 years old who had been exposed to COVID-19.

The chain carries TRBV15 and TRBJ2-3; 9 bases are a match to TRBD2. The CDR3 runs to 16 residues. From germline, CDR1 is LNHNV and CDR2 YYDKDF (reference sequence). V lost 2 bases, J lost 3 bases, and 6 bases stayed unmatched. CDR3 residues: CATSRPFSGSTDTQYF. The CDR3, as DNA: TGTGCCACCAGCAGACCGTTTAGCGGGAGTACAGATACGCAGTATTTT.

The chain couples TRBV6-2 or TRBV6-3 to TRBJ1-5, with 8 nucleotides matching TRBD1. The V segment lost 2 bases and the J segment 9 bases; nucleotides outside the gene matches: 9. The germline CDR1 and CDR2 sequences are MNHEY and SVGEGT. The CDR3 is 15 residues long. The CDR3 DNA reads TGTGCCAGCAGTTACGGCGGACAGGGAGAGGGGCCCCAGCATTTT. This encodes CASSYGGQGEGPQHF.

The chain has TRBV28 and TRBJ1-6; 12 bases line up with TRBD1. Germline V lookup: CDR1 MDHEN, CDR2 SYDVKM. With V trimmed by 4 bases and J by 7 bases, 11 bases remained unmatched. This CDR3 region has 18 residues. The CDR3 is CASSWASGQGAWNSPLHF. CDR3 nucleotide sequence: TGTGCCAGCAGTTGGGCCTCGGGACAGGGGGCTTGGAATTCACCCCTCCACTTT.

The rearrangement uses TRBV5-1 and TRBJ2-7, with D possibly being TRBD1 (5 bases). Germline lookup yields CDR1 SGHRS and CDR2 YFSETQ. The V gene lost 0 bases and the J gene lost 0 bases, with 10 bases spanning the gap. The CDR3 spans 15 residues. CDR3 sequence: CASSLVGHRSYEQYF. CDR3 coding DNA: TGCGCCAGCAGCTTGGTGGGGCACCGCTCCTACGAGCAGTACTTC.

The rearrangement uses TRBV28 and TRBJ2-3, with no clear D. The CDR3 sequence is 13 residues long. The ends were cut back, 6 bases at V and 5 bases at J, with 12 bases in the middle. Germline CDR1 MDHEN, CDR2 SYDVKM. The CDR3 sequence: CASSRTQLDTQYF. The CDR3 nucleotides read TGTGCCAGCAGCCGAACCCAACTAGATACGCAGTATTTT.

The V and J genes are TRBV5-1 and TRBJ1-6; D not resolved. With 0 bases removed from V and 10 bases from J, the gap between germline ends came to 8 bases. This CDR3 region has 13 residues. Looked up from germline, CDR1 is SGHRS and CDR2 is YFSETQ. CDR3 sequence: CASSLAVGSPLHF. CDR3 nucleotides: TGCGCCAGCAGCTTGGCAGTTGGCTCACCCCTCCACTTT.

The chain carries TRBV12-3 or TRBV12-4 and TRBJ1-5, with no clear D. V lost 3 bases, J lost 11 bases, and 14 bases lay in between. The CDR3 contains 13 residues. The CDR3 coding sequence is TGTGCCAGCAGTTTTGTCAGGTCGGCGACCCAGCATTTT. Protein: CASSFVRSATQHF.

V usage is TRBV5-6 and J usage is TRBJ1-4; unclear D gene. This CDR3 comprises 14 residues. The germline V gene encodes CDR1 SGHDT and CDR2 YYEEEE. Trimming pared 0 bases from V and 10 bases from J, leaving 13 bases between. The CDR3 is CASSLGQIPGKLFF. Here the CDR3 DNA reads TGTGCCAGCAGCTTGGGACAAATCCCAGGAAAACTGTTTTTT.

The genes are TRBV10-3 and TRBJ2-1; 8 bases line up with TRBD2. Germline V gene sequence: CDR1 ENHRY, CDR2 SYGVKD. This CDR3 region has 14 residues. J was trimmed by 7 bases and V by 8 bases; bases with no gene match: 10. The CDR3 loop is CAIGGLGTPNEQFF. CDR3 nucleotides: TGTGCCATCGGGGGACTAGGCACTCCTAATGAGCAGTTCTTC.

The chain has TRBV7-9 and TRBJ2-3, with 11 bases that match TRBD2. CDR3 length: 18 residues. Trimming cost V 0 bases and J 5 bases; bases outside gene matches: 10. Per the germline V gene, CDR1 is SEHNR and CDR2 is FQNEAQ (reference sequence). CDR3 nucleotide sequence: TGTGCCAGCAGCTTAGCGGTAGTAGCGGGAGGGCCGGGAGATACGCAGTATTTT. Its translation is CASSLAVVAGGPGDTQYF.

The table lists this clone with a few counts. The chain combines TRBV18 with TRBJ1-5; 8 bases are a match to TRBD1. The junction had 15 bases not matched to a gene; V was cut back by 2 bases and J by 6 bases. The germline V gene encodes CDR1 KGHSH and CDR2 LQKENI. The CDR3 consists of 18 residues. The CDR3 nucleotides read TGTGCCAGCTCACCAACAGGACAGGGAGTTAACGGCGCTCAGCCCCAGCATTTT. Translating gives CASSPTGQGVNGAQPQHF.

The sample holds a few counts of this clone. The rearrangement uses TRBV2 and TRBJ1-4; D might be TRBD1 (6 bases). This CDR3 is 14 amino acids long. Germline values: CDR1 SNHLY, CDR2 FYNNEI. Trimming took 6 bases from V and 11 from J, leaving 19 bases between them. This chain's CDR3 is CASRRDTGPEKLFF. The CDR3 DNA reads as TGTGCCAGCAGACGGGACACCGGGCCGGAGAAACTGTTTTTT.